The T cell receptor beta chain under discussion was sequenced for a study of shared clonotypes between healthy human individuals. Trimming removed 3 bases from V and 2 bases from J, with 7 bases in between. The CDR3 runs 14 residues. The V gene's germline CDR1 is MDHEN and CDR2 SYDVKM. Only in-frame clones appear in the TCRdb table, and some are missing; sequencing was by immunoSEQ multiplex PCR. Here the sample spans some 600,000 clones, around 96% being singletons. On this clone: Antigen: not known. Other DNA sequences in the same sample also yield this CDR3.

Study-level findings and limits: Sharing across four donors was seen in around 5% of naive CD4 clonotypes.

Cells designated naive CD8 were CD45RO-negative and were positively selected for CCR7, with terminally differentiated effector memory CD45RA+ cells excluded. The study drew its donors from healthy HIV-negative adults without recent acute infections or vaccinations. The chain joins TRBV28 to TRBJ2-2; no clear D. This receptor was taken from a woman aged 25-40 years in good health. Sample: naive CD8+ T cells sorted from blood. In DNA form, the CDR3 reads TGTGCCAGCAGTTTCGACCCTAACACCGGGGAGCTGTTTTTT. This gives the protein CASSFDPNTGELFF.